This T cell receptor (beta chain) was sequenced for a study of CD8 T cells in ankylosing spondylitis. General study points: In the blood and synovial fluid of reactive arthritis, some motif variants had been previously reported. Made up of several highly homologous variants, a TCR beta motif appeared characteristic of ankylosing spondylitis blood. Within matched ankylosing spondylitis synovial fluid, disease-linked clones were reportedly significantly enriched.

Remarks on this clonotype: Its antigen is currently unknown.

Deletions cut 3 bases from V and 6 bases from J, with 15 bases between. The germline CDR1 and CDR2 sequences are LNHDA and SQIVND (reference sequence). This CDR3 is built from 15 residues. Generation of TCR beta libraries employed quantitative 5'-RACE incorporating molecular barcodes. TCRdb analysed the 5' RACE reads with MiXCR anew, one entry per CDR3 protein. The profile shows 150,000 to 250,000 distinct CDR3 sequences, roughly 13% of them singletons. The chain links TRBV19 to TRBJ1-5, with TRBD1 as a possible D gene (6 bases). This clonotype was obtained from a male donor with ankylosing spondylitis or in good health (not recorded which). The material sequenced was blood, either unsorted or a sorted T cell fraction (not recorded which). The CDR3 sequence is CASSMSGGAGQPQHF. In nucleotides, the CDR3 is TGTGCCAGTAGTATGAGTGGGGGGGCAGGTCAGCCCCAGCATTTT.